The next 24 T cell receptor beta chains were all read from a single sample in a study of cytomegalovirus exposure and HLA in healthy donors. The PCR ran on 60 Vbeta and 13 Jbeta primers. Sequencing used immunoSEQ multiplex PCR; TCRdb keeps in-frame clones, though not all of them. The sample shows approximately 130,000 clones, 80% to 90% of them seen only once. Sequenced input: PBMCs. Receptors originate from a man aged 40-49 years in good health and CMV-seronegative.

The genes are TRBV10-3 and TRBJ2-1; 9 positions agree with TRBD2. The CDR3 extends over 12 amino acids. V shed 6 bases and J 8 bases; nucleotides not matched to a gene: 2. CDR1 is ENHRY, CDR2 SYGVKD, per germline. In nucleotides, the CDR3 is TGTGCCATCAGGCTAGCGGGGTATGAGCAGTTCTTC. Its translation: CAIRLAGYEQFF.

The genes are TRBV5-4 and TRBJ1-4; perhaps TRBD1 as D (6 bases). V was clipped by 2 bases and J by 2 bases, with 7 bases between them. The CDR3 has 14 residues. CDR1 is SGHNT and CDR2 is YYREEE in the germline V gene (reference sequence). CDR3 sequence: CASSFGQTNEKLFF. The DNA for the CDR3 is TGTGCCAGCAGCTTTGGACAGACTAATGAAAAACTGTTTTTT.

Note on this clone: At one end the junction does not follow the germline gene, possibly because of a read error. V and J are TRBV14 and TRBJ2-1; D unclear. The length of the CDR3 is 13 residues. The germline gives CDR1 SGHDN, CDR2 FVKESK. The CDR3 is CASSEDYYNEQFF. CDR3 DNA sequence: TGTGCCAGCAGCGAAGATTACTACAATGAGCAGTTCTTC.

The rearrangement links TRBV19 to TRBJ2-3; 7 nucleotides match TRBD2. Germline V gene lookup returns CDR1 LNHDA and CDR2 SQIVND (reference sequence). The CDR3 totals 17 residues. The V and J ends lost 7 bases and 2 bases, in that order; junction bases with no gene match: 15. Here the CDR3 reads CASTNIGPSGSTDTQYF. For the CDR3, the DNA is TGTGCCAGTACTAATATAGGTCCTAGCGGATCCACAGATACGCAGTATTTT.

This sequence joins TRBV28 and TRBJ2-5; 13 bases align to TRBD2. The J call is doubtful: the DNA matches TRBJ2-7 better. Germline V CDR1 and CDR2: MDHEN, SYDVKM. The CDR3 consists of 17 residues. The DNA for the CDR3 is TGTGCCAGCAGGGCCGGGACTAGCGGGACGGTCTCCTACGAGCAGTACTTC. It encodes CASRAGTSGTVSYEQYF.

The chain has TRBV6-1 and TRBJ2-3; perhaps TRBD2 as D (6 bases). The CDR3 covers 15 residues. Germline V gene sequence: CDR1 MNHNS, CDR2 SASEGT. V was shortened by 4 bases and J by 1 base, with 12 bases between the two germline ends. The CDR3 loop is CASSGGGAGTDTQYF. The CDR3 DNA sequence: TGTGCCAGCAGTGGAGGAGGGGCGGGCACAGATACGCAGTATTTT.

The CDR3 sequence: CASSPGGSGHYEQYF. The DNA of the CDR3 is TGTGCCAGCAGCCCGGGAGGGTCCGGGCATTACGAGCAGTACTTC. J is TRBJ2-7 and V is TRBV7-8; TRBD2 aligns across 8 bases. Germline-derived CDR1 and CDR2 are SGHVS and FQNEAQ. The J segment lost 4 bases and the V segment lost 5 bases, leaving 10 bases of the junction unmatched. The CDR3 sequence is 15 residues long.

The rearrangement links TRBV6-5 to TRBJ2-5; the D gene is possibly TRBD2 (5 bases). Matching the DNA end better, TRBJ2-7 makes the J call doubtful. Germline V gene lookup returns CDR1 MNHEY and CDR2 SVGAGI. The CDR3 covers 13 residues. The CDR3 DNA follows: TGTGCCAGCAGTTACAACGGGAACTACGAGCAGTACTTC. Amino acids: CASSYNGNYEQYF.

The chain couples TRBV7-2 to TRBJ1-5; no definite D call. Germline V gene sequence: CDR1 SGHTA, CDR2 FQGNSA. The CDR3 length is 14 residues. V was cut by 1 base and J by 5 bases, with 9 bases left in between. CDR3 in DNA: TGTGCCAGCAGCTTAGGACGGGGTTATCAGCCCCAGCATTTT. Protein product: CASSLGRGYQPQHF.

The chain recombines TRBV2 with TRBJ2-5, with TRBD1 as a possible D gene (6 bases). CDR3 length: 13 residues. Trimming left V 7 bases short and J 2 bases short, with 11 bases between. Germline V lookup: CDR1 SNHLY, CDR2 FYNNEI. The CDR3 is CASKRTEQETQYF. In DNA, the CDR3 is TGTGCCAGCAAACGGACAGAGCAAGAGACCCAGTACTTC.

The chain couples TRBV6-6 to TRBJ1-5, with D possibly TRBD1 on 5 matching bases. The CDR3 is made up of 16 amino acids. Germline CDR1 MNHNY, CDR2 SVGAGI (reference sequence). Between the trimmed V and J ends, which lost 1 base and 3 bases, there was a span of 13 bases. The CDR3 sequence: CASSYLQADPNQPQHF. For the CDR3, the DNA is TGTGCCAGCAGTTACTTACAGGCAGACCCCAATCAGCCCCAGCATTTT.

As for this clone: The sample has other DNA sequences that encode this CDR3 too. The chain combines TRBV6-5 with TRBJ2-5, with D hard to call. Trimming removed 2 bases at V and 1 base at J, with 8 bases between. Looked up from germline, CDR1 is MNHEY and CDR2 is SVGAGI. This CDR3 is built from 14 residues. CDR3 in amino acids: CASSYGPLQETQYF. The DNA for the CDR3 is TGTGCCAGCAGTTACGGGCCCCTCCAAGAGACCCAGTACTTC.

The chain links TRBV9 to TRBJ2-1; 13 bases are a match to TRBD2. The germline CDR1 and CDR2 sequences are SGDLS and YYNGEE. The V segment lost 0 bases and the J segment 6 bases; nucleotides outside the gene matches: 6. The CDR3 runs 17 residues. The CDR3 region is CASSVAQGLAGVNEQFF. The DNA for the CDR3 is TGTGCCAGCAGCGTAGCACAAGGACTAGCGGGAGTCAATGAGCAGTTCTTC.

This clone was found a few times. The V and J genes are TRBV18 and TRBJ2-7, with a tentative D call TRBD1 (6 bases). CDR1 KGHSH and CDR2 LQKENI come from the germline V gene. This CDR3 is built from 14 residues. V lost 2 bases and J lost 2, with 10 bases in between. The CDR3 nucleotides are TGTGCCAGCTCACCAGGGGGCGGACCCTACGAGCAGTACTTC. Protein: CASSPGGGPYEQYF.

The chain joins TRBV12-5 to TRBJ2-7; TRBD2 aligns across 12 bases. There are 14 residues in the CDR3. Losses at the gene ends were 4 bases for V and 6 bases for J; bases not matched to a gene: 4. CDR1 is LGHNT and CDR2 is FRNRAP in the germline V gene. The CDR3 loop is CASGSGLAGLEQYF. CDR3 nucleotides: TGTGCTAGTGGTTCCGGACTAGCGGGACTCGAGCAGTACTTC.

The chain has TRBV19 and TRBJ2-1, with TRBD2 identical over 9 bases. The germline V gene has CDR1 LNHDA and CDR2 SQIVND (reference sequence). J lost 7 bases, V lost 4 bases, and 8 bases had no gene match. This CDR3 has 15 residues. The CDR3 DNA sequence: TGTGCCAGTAGTAAGAAGGATAGCGGGAGAAATGAGCAGTTCTTC. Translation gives CASSKKDSGRNEQFF.

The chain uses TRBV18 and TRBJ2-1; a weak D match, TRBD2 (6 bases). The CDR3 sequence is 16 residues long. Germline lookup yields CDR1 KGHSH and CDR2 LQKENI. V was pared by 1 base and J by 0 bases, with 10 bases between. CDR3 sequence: CASSPLSGLSYNEQFF. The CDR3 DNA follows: TGTGCCAGCTCACCACTTTCGGGACTCTCCTACAATGAGCAGTTCTTC.

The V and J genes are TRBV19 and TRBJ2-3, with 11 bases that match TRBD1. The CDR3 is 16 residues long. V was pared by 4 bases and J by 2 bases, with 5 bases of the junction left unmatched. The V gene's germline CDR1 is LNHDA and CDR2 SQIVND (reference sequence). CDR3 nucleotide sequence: TGTGCCAGTAGTACAGGGACAGGGGGTTACACAGATACGCAGTATTTT. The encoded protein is CASSTGTGGYTDTQYF.

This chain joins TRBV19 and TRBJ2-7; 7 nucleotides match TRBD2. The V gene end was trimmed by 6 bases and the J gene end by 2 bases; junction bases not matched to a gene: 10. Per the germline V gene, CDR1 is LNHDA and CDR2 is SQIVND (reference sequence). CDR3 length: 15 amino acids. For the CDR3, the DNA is TGTGCCAGTAGCCTTGAGTGGGGAGGGGCCTACGAGCAGTACTTC. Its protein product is CASSLEWGGAYEQYF.

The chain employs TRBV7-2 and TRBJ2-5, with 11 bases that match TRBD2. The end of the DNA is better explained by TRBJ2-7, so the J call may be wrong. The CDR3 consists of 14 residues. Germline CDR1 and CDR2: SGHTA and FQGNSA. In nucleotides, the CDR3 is TGTGCCAGCAGCCCCTGGACTAGCGGGTACGAGCAGTACTTC. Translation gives CASSPWTSGYEQYF.

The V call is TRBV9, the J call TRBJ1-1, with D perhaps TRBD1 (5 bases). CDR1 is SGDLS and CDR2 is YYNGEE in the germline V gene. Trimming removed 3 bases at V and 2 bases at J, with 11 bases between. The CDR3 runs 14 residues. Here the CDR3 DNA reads TGTGCCAGCAGCGGGGAAACAGGTAACACTGAAGCTTTCTTT. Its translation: CASSGETGNTEAFF.

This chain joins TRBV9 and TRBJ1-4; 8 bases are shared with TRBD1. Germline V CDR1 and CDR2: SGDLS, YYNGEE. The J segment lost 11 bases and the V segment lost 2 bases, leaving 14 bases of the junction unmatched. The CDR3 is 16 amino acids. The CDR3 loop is CASSVNPGQVPGKLFF. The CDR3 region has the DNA TGTGCCAGCAGCGTTAACCCGGGACAGGTCCCAGGCAAACTGTTTTTT.

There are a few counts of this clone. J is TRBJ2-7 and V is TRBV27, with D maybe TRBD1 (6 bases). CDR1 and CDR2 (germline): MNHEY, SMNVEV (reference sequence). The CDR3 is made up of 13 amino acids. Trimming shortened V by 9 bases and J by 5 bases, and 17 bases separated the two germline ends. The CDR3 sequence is CASRRQESDEQYF. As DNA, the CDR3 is TGTGCCAGTCGGCGACAGGAGTCCGACGAGCAGTACTTC.

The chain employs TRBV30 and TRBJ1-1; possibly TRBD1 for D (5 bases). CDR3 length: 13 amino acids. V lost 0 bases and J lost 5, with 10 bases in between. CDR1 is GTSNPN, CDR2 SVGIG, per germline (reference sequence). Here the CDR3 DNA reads TGTGCCTGGAGTGTCCAGGGTATGACTGAAGCTTTCTTT. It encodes CAWSVQGMTEAFF.